A selection of T cell receptor beta chains follows, all from one sample in a study of blood T cell repertoires in COVID-19. This table comes from immunoSEQ multiplex PCR, and its TCRdb copy is limited to in-frame clones, with some not included. This sample has over 350,000 clones; roughly 89% occur once, and the top ten carry around 4.5%. What was sequenced was peripheral blood. The source of these receptors is a woman aged 25-40 years with acute or convalescent COVID-19. The CDR3 runs from the conserved cysteine through the conserved F or W. D genes are given only for firm matches. A row's size may be missing; if present it is once, few, many or a size class.

>-|TRBV2|TRBD1|TRBJ1-5
CASRTGRRQPQHF
TGTGCCAGCCGGACAGGGAGGAGACAGCCCCAGCATTTT
>-|TRBV18|-|TRBJ2-2
CASSPLLDMIAASNTGELFF
TGTGCCAGCTCACCACTATTGGATATGATAGCGGCCAGCAACACCGGGGAGCTGTTTTTT
>few|TRBV6-5|-|TRBJ2-2
CASTRGENTGELFF
TGTGCCAGCACACGCGGGGAGAACACCGGGGAGCTGTTTTTT
>-|TRBV6-1|-|TRBJ2-7
CASSEEETRGYEQYF
TGTGCCAGCAGTGAAGAGGAGACCAGGGGTTACGAGCAGTACTTC
>-|TRBV3-1/TRBV3-2|-|TRBJ2-5
CASSQHGGETQYF
TGTGCCAGCAGCCAACATGGGGGGGAGACCCAGTACTTC
>-|TRBV5-1|TRBD2|TRBJ2-7
CARSWGAGGSYEQYF
TGCGCCCGCAGCTGGGGGGCGGGGGGCTCCTACGAGCAGTACTTC
>-|TRBV12-3/TRBV12-4|-|TRBJ1-1
CASTRLNTEAFF
TGTGCCAGCACCAGATTGAACACTGAAGCTTTCTTT
>-|TRBV2|-|TRBJ2-7
CASSVTDDEQYF
TGTGCCAGCAGTGTTACAGATGACGAGCAGTACTTC
>-|TRBV4-1|-|TRBJ1-5
CASSQDLQGDTSNQPQHF
TGCGCCAGCAGCCAAGATCTACAGGGAGATACCAGCAATCAGCCCCAGCATTTT
>-|TRBV28|-|TRBJ1-5
CATGSTGGNQPQHF
TGTGCCACCGGCTCCACAGGCGGCAATCAGCCCCAGCATTTT
>-|TRBV7-2|TRBD1|TRBJ1-5
CASSLEAGGNQPQHF
TGTGCCAGCAGCTTAGAAGCAGGGGGGAATCAGCCCCAGCATTTT
>-|TRBV2|TRBD2|TRBJ2-5
CASSDPEGRADETQYF
TGTGCCAGCAGTGACCCCGAGGGGAGGGCGGACGAGACCCAGTACTTC
>-|TRBV7-3|-|TRBJ1-2
CASSLIGRFGGYTF
TGTGCCAGCAGCTTAATTGGCAGGTTCGGTGGCTACACCTTC
>-|TRBV11-2|-|TRBJ2-3
CASSPRFLAADTQYF
TGTGCCAGCAGCCCCCGATTTCTAGCTGCAGATACGCAGTATTTT
>-|TRBV30|TRBD1|TRBJ2-7
CAWVRDSAYEQYF
TGTGCCTGGGTACGGGACAGTGCCTACGAGCAGTACTTC
>-|TRBV10-3|-|TRBJ1-2
CAISASGEDGYTF
TGTGCCATCAGTGCCAGCGGGGAAGATGGCTACACCTTC
>-|TRBV15|TRBD1|TRBJ2-5
CATSRATGQGQETQYF
TGTGCCACCAGCAGAGCAACCGGACAGGGGCAAGAGACCCAGTACTTC
>-|TRBV6-5|-|TRBJ1-2
CASWRYGYTF
TGTGCCAGCTGGAGGTATGGCTACACCTTC
>once|TRBV9|-|TRBJ1-1
CASRVPQGDEAFF
TGTGCCAGCAGGGTTCCACAGGGTGATGAAGCTTTCTTT
>-|TRBV11-1|-|TRBJ1-3
CASSPRTDENTIYF
TGTGCCAGCAGCCCGCGGACAGACGAAAACACCATATATTTT
>-|TRBV19|-|TRBJ1-5
CASGRPRVNQPQHF
TGTGCCAGTGGAAGGCCGCGGGTCAATCAGCCCCAGCATTTT
>-|TRBV5-6|TRBD2|TRBJ2-3
CASRTAGGPNTDTQYF
TGTGCCAGCAGAACAGCGGGGGGGCCAAACACAGATACGCAGTATTTT
>-|TRBV5-4|-|TRBJ1-1
CASSLDGFGTEAFF
TGTGCCAGCAGCTTGGACGGGTTTGGGACTGAAGCTTTCTTT
>-|TRBV9|-|TRBJ2-2
CASSVDQSGELFF
TGTGCCAGCAGCGTAGATCAATCCGGGGAGCTGTTTTTT
>-|TRBV21-1|-|TRBJ2-7
CARATAYEQYF
TGTGCCAGAGCGACAGCGTACGAGCAGTACTTC
>-|TRBV20-1|-|TRBJ2-7
CSARDLYEQYF
TGCAGTGCTAGAGATCTCTACGAGCAGTACTTC
>-|TRBV5-6|-|TRBJ2-5
CASKWQKETQYF
TGTGCCAGCAAATGGCAAAAAGAGACCCAGTACTTC
>-|TRBV28|-|TRBJ1-1
CASGDLTGIRRAFF
TGTGCCAGCGGGGATTTAACAGGGATACGTCGGGCTTTCTTT
>-|TRBV7-9|-|TRBJ2-3
CASSFDGGSTDTQYF
TGTGCCAGCAGCTTCGATGGCGGCTCCACAGATACGCAGTATTTT
>once|TRBV12-5|TRBD1|TRBJ2-7
CASGRTGGSYEQYF
TGTGCTAGTGGTAGGACAGGGGGCTCCTACGAGCAGTACTTC
>-|TRBV6-5|TRBD1|TRBJ2-2
CASSKQGAPNGELFF
TGTGCCAGCAGTAAACAGGGGGCGCCTAACGGGGAGCTGTTTTTT
>-|TRBV28|TRBD1|TRBJ1-6
CASSSLTGWSSPLHF
TGTGCCAGCAGTTCTCTGACAGGGTGGAGCTCACCCCTCCACTTT
>-|TRBV7-6|TRBD2|TRBJ2-1
CASSKPGTSSYNEQFF
TGTGCCAGCAGCAAACCCGGGACTAGCAGTTACAATGAGCAGTTCTTC
>-|TRBV11-2|-|TRBJ2-1
CASSRTEGSEKDEQFF
TGTGCCAGCAGCCGAACGGAGGGTAGTGAGAAGGATGAGCAGTTCTTC
>-|TRBV27|-|TRBJ2-7
CASSWQGGEQYF
TGTGCCAGCAGTTGGCAGGGGGGCGAGCAGTACTTC
>-|TRBV2|TRBD1|TRBJ2-5
CASREDRGQETQYF
TGTGCCAGCAGAGAAGACAGGGGCCAAGAGACCCAGTACTTC
>-|TRBV4-1|-|TRBJ2-2
CASSQAGINTGELFF
TGCGCCAGCAGCCAAGCCGGGATCAACACCGGGGAGCTGTTTTTT
>-|TRBV5-1|TRBD2|TRBJ2-1
CASSLVGAGGHNEQFF
TGCGCCAGCAGCTTGGTTGGCGCGGGGGGGCACAATGAGCAGTTCTTC
>-|TRBV28|TRBD2|TRBJ2-1
CASRSPGGYNEQFF
TGTGCCAGCAGATCTCCGGGGGGGTACAATGAGCAGTTCTTC
>-|TRBV27|-|TRBJ2-2
CASSLVDRVFSGGFGGELFF
TGTGCCAGCAGTTTAGTGGACAGGGTGTTTAGCGGGGGATTCGGCGGGGAGCTGTTTTTT
>-|TRBV10-3|TRBD2|TRBJ2-3
CAIASGAGTDTQYF
TGTGCCATCGCCAGCGGGGCGGGCACAGATACGCAGTATTTT
>few|TRBV5-5|TRBD1|TRBJ1-6
CASSLEGAGSPLHF
TGTGCCAGCAGCTTGGAGGGGGCCGGGTCACCCCTCCACTTT
>-|TRBV2|TRBD2|TRBJ2-2
CASRAGLATGELFF
TGTGCCAGCAGAGCCGGACTAGCGACCGGGGAGCTGTTTTTT
>-|TRBV19|TRBD1|TRBJ1-4
CASSKDRSYKLFF
TGTGCCAGTAGTAAGGACAGGTCTTACAAACTGTTTTTT
>-|TRBV7-9|-|TRBJ1-6
CASSRLNSPLHF
TGTGCCAGCAGCCGTCTGAATTCACCCCTCCACTTT
>-|TRBV30|-|TRBJ1-6
CAWMGGGESPLHF
TGTGCCTGGATGGGGGGGGGCGAGTCACCCCTCCACTTT
>once|TRBV10-2|-|TRBJ1-1
CASSESGGGGTEAFF
TGCGCCAGCAGTGAGTCGGGGGGAGGGGGCACTGAAGCTTTCTTT
>-|TRBV9|-|TRBJ2-2
CASSPSTIGGELFF
TGTGCCAGCAGCCCTTCGACAATCGGCGGGGAGCTGTTTTTT
>-|TRBV7-3|-|TRBJ2-7
CASSLTREYEQYF
TGTGCCAGCAGCTTAACTCGGGAGTACGAGCAGTACTTC
>-|TRBV24-1|TRBD2|TRBJ2-3
CATSDFSGLAGGPHRDTQYF
TGTGCCACCAGTGATTTCAGCGGACTAGCGGGGGGGCCGCATAGAGATACGCAGTATTTT
>-|TRBV19|-|TRBJ2-1
CASSTNTGIDEQFF
TGTGCCAGTAGTACGAATACAGGGATCGATGAGCAGTTCTTC
>once|TRBV7-2|TRBD2|TRBJ2-1
CASSLVAGGRLSYNEQFF
TGTGCCAGCAGCTTAGTAGCGGGGGGGCGCTTATCCTACAATGAGCAGTTCTTC
>-|TRBV24-1|-|TRBJ1-2
CATSAPDRPYGYTF
TGTGCCACCAGTGCCCCTGACAGGCCCTATGGCTACACCTTC